This T cell receptor (beta chain) derives from a study of early T cells in non-severe SARS-CoV-2 infection. Study-level points and caveats: The study's VDJdb matching favored anti-spike CD8 responses and missed private and CD4 specificities.

This clonotype was found many times. Its antigen is undetermined. CDR3 length: 13 amino acids. V was pared by 5 bases and J by 6 bases, with 3 bases of the junction left unmatched. Germline CDR1 SGHAT, CDR2 FQNNGV. As part of library construction, unique molecular identifiers were attached to individual cDNA molecules. One entry per CDR3 protein results from TCRdb running MiXCR on the 5' RACE reads. The sample lists about 80,000 distinct CDR3 sequences, more than 7.5% occurring once. This TCR came from an adult who was a healthcare worker with PCR-confirmed SARS-CoV-2 infection or an uninfected control (not recorded which). Sequencing used whole blood. This chain links TRBV11-2 with TRBJ2-1, with 8 bases fitting TRBD1. CDR3 nucleotide sequence: TGTGCCAGCAGCACACAGGGGGGCAATGAGCAGTTCTTC. Its translation is CASSTQGGNEQFF.